The 10 T cell receptor beta chains listed next were all sequenced from one sample in a study of radiotherapy plus CTLA-4 blockade in lung cancer. Clones were read by immunoSEQ multiplex PCR, and TCRdb kept only the in-frame ones, dropping some. The table includes 60,000 to 70,000 clones, around 80% detected once. The sample consisted of peripheral blood, taken from a patient treated with radiotherapy plus ipilimumab. The receptors derive from a human donor with non-small cell lung cancer who had a complete response to radiotherapy plus ipilimumab.

V and J are TRBV7-2 and TRBJ2-1; 16 bases match TRBD2. V dropped 4 bases and J dropped 9; count of bases not matched to a gene: 6. CDR3 length: 16 amino acids. Germline assignment: CDR1 SGHTA and CDR2 FQGNSA. The CDR3: CASSSSGTSGRGEQFF. In nucleotides, the CDR3 is TGTGCCAGCAGCTCCTCCGGGACTAGCGGGAGGGGTGAGCAGTTCTTC.

The CDR3 protein is CASSQDFYGRGSLANYGYTF. CDR3 DNA: TGCGCCAGCAGCCAAGATTTTTACGGTCGAGGGAGTCTAGCTAACTATGGCTACACCTTC. The V and J genes are TRBV4-3 and TRBJ1-2; D gene uncertain. Trimming stripped 0 bases from V and 0 bases from J, with 23 bases between. CDR1 is LGHNA and CDR2 is YSLEER in the germline V gene. The CDR3 has 20 residues.

The chain uses TRBV7-2 and TRBJ2-1, with TRBD2 matching 9 bases. Germline V gene lookup returns CDR1 SGHTA and CDR2 FQGNSA. V lost 5 bases and J lost 6; bases outside the gene matches: 20. There are 19 residues in the CDR3. The CDR3 loop is CASSPRGSGRLGNRNEQFF. Here the CDR3 DNA reads TGTGCCAGCAGCCCCAGGGGTAGCGGGAGATTGGGCAATCGCAATGAGCAGTTCTTC.

This rearrangement joins TRBV9 to TRBJ2-5; 8 bases agree with TRBD1. V lost 4 bases, J lost 5 bases, and 7 bases stayed unmatched. Germline values: CDR1 SGDLS, CDR2 YYNGEE. The length of the CDR3 is 14 residues. The CDR3 region is CASSPGDRIETQYF. Here the CDR3 DNA reads TGTGCCAGCAGCCCCGGGGACAGGATCGAGACCCAGTACTTC. The full variable domain, completed using reference TRBV9 and TRBJ2-5, is DSGVTQTPKHLITATGQRVTLRCSPRSGDLSVYWYQQSLDQGLQFLIQYYNGEERAKGNILERFSAQQFPDLHSELNLSSLELGDSALYFCASSPGDRIETQYFGPGTRLLVL.

With respect to this clone: One end of the junction does not line up with germline, which may come from a read error. This chain links TRBV7-7 with TRBJ2-3; TRBD2 matches at 7 bases. The germline V gene has CDR1 SSHAT and CDR2 FNYEAQ (reference sequence). The CDR3 totals 16 residues. CDR3 residues: CASSSEVAGGTDTQYF. CDR3 sequence (DNA): TGTGCTAGCAGCTCCGAAGTTGCGGGAGGCACAGATACGCAGTATTTT.

This clone has a handful of counts. One end of the junction is discordant with germline, which a read error may explain. V gene TRBV2 combines with J gene TRBJ1-2; D possibly corresponds to TRBD1 (5 bases). Germline lookup yields CDR1 SNHLY and CDR2 FYNNEI. The CDR3 has 13 residues. CDR3 sequence: CASRGLWDGLPFF. The CDR3 DNA is TGTGCCAGCAGGGGCCTATGGGACGGACTACCCTTCTTC.

This chain uses TRBV5-8 with TRBJ2-5; the D gene is possibly TRBD1 (6 bases). V was cut by 3 bases and J by 5 bases, with 14 bases left in between. The CDR3 contains 14 residues. Germline loops: CDR1 SGHTS, CDR2 YDEGEE. CDR3 DNA sequence: TGTGCCAGCAGCTCCACAGGGACGACGGAGACCCAGTACTTC. Translation gives CASSSTGTTETQYF.

The rearrangement joins TRBV27 to TRBJ2-3; TRBD2 matches 9 bases. Trimming cost V 1 base and J 1 base; bases outside gene matches: 3. This CDR3 is 16 amino acids long. Germline V gene data show CDR1 as MNHEY and CDR2 as SMNVEV (reference sequence). CDR3 coding DNA: TGTGCCAGCAGTTTATTGGCGGGAGGGCGCACAGATACGCAGTATTTT. Its protein product is CASSLLAGGRTDTQYF.

V usage is TRBV19 and J usage is TRBJ1-3; weak D call: TRBD1 (6 bases). The CDR3 covers 14 residues. Trimming removed 8 bases from V and 7 bases from J, with 18 bases in between. Germline CDR1 is LNHDA and CDR2 is SQIVND (reference sequence). This CDR3 is CASLTRQTGNTIYF. The CDR3, as DNA: TGTGCCAGTCTGACCCGACAGACAGGCAACACCATATATTTT.

This chain links TRBV5-1 with TRBJ2-2; D unresolved. CDR3 length: 14 residues. CDR1 and CDR2 from the germline V gene are SGHRS and YFSETQ. V was cut by 6 bases and J by 3 bases, with 12 bases left in between. DNA for the CDR3: TGCGCCAGCACCCTGGGCGCTTACACCGGGGAGCTGTTTTTT. This gives the protein CASTLGAYTGELFF.